This is a list of T cell receptor beta chains from one sample in a study of kidney transplant recipient with SARS-CoV-2 infection. From the reads, TCRdb called clonotypes with MiXCR, one entry per CDR3 protein. The data hold about 240,000 distinct CDR3 sequences, with less than 35% observed a single time. The sequencing here drew on a blood sample, taken at baseline and on roughly day 120 from a kidney transplant recipient. These receptors were obtained from a male patient between 25 and 39 years old who had COVID-19 and was a kidney transplant recipient. Among the T cells, some may be from the graft donor. Both conserved end residues are part of each CDR3. D genes are given only for firm matches. Only some rows state a clone size, as once, few, many or a class for expanded clones.

>TRBD1|TRBJ1-1|NA|TRBV14
TGCGCCAGCAGTTTACAGGGGGCCTCGAACACTGAAGCTTTCTTT
CASSLQGASNTEAFF
>NA|TRBJ1-6|NA|TRBV18
TGTGCCAGCACACTGGCTTCTGACTGGAATTCACCCCCCCACTTT
CASTLASDWNSPPHF
>NA|TRBJ2-1|few|TRBV20-1
TGCAGTGCCGTGGATGACAGCAAACTCCACAATGAGCAGTTCTTC
CSAVDDSKLHNEQFF
>TRBD1|TRBJ1-5|few|TRBV5-4
TGTGCCAGCAGCGGCAGGACAGGTGGAGTGTGGAAGCCCCAGCATTTT
CASSGRTGGVWKPQHF
>TRBD2|TRBJ2-3|NA|TRBV9
TGTGCCAGCGCAGACGGGGGGGGCACAGATACGCAGTATTTT
CASADGGGTDTQYF
>NA|TRBJ2-7|many|TRBV6-5
TGTGCCACCAAGTCCCGGGCCCGCGGAGACGAGCAGTACTTC
CATKSRARGDEQYF
>NA|TRBJ2-3|NA|TRBV19
TGTGCCAGTAGTATAGGCGGCGGGGACACAGATACGCAGTATTTT
CASSIGGGDTDTQYF
>NA|TRBJ1-1|few|TRBV5-1
TGCGCCAGCAGCATAAAACAGGGCACTGAAGCTTTCTTT
CASSIKQGTEAFF
>NA|TRBJ2-2|many|TRBV5-1
TGCGCCAGCAGCTTGGACGGGACCGGGGAGCTGTTTTTT
CASSLDGTGELFF
>NA|TRBJ2-7|many|TRBV4-2
TGTGCCAGCAGCCAAGAGCGTGTAGACTCCTACGAGCAGTACTTC
CASSQERVDSYEQYF
>NA|TRBJ1-2|NA|TRBV12-2
TGTGCAAGTCGCGAGCGCATGACTCCACGAAAGACCTATGGCTACACCTTC
CASRERMTPRKTYGYTF
>TRBD1|TRBJ1-2|many|TRBV2
TGTGCCAGCAATTTCCCGGGACAGGGGTTTGGCTACACCTTC
CASNFPGQGFGYTF
>NA|TRBJ1-2|few|TRBV7-9
TGTGCCAGCAGCTTAGGTTCGGGGGCACGGGGCTACACCTTC
CASSLGSGARGYTF
>NA|TRBJ1-2|many|TRBV6-4
TGTGCCAGCAGTTCATTTTCCTCACACGGAAAGACCTATGGCTACACCTTC
CASSSFSSHGKTYGYTF
>TRBD1|TRBJ1-1|many|TRBV2
TGTGCCAGCGAAGACAGGGTCCTGAACACTGAAGCTTTCTTT
CASEDRVLNTEAFF
>NA|TRBJ1-1|many|TRBV12-3/TRBV12-4
TGTGCCAGCAGTATACAGGATACAACTGAAGCTTTCTTT
CASSIQDTTEAFF
>NA|TRBJ2-7|many|TRBV27
TGTGCCAGCAGTTCAAAAGTTTTTGACCTAGTAAAAAACTACGAGCAGTACTTC
CASSSKVFDLVKNYEQYF
>NA|TRBJ2-3|NA|TRBV6-5
TGTGCCAGCAGTCTCCAGGGGGGGACAGATACGCAGTATTTT
CASSLQGGTDTQYF
>NA|TRBJ1-1|many|TRBV12-3/TRBV12-4
TGTGCCAGCAGTTTACACAGCCTCGAAGCTTTCTTT
CASSLHSLEAFF
>TRBD2|TRBJ2-1|few|TRBV5-1
TGCGCCAGCAGCCTACCGGGACTATCACTGAACAATGAGCAGTTCTTC
CASSLPGLSLNNEQFF
>NA|TRBJ1-2|many|TRBV16
TGTGCCAGCAGCAGGGGGAGGGTCGTTAGAAAGACCTATGGCTACACCTTC
CASSRGRVVRKTYGYTF
>NA|TRBJ1-1|few|TRBV7-9
TGTGCCAGCAGCTTAGCGGGGGAAAACACTGAAGCTTTCTTT
CASSLAGENTEAFF